This T cell receptor (beta chain) was found in a study of T cells in Graves' hyperthyroidism and ophthalmopathy. Study findings and constraints: Also found in blood were most expanded thyroid clonotypes above 0.001. The model foresaw ophthalmopathy a median about 6.5 months prior to onset.

From germline, CDR1 is DFQATT and CDR2 SNEGSKA (reference sequence). The V and J ends lost 4 bases and 0 bases respectively, with 7 bases between them. The CDR3 length is 14 residues. TCR beta CDR3 region amplification was performed from RNA transcripts. A first-round RT-PCR of the TCR CDR3 used the HTBI primer set. TCRdb re-called the multiplex PCR reads through MiXCR, storing one row per CDR3 protein. This table has approximately 330,000 distinct CDR3 sequences, under 25% appearing once. This clonotype was recorded a few times. Its target is unknown. The rearrangement uses TRBV20-1 and TRBJ2-6, with D uncertain. Sample: blood. This TCR was sampled from a woman in her fifties or sixties with Graves' hyperthyroidism. The CDR3 DNA reads as TGCAGTGCTAAAGATTTCTCTGGGGCCAACGTCCTGACTTTC. It encodes CSAKDFSGANVLTF.